These 19 T cell receptor beta chains were sequenced from one sample in a study of patients and donors after allogeneic stem cell transplantation. TCRdb redid the calling of the RT-PCR reads with MiXCR, one entry per CDR3 protein. This sample carries 87,000 or so distinct CDR3 sequences, around 5% of them seen once, and the ten largest clones take 2.5% to 3%. Sequencing was done on a sample of blood, either unsorted or a sorted T cell fraction (not recorded which). The receptors originated from a human donor who was either an allogeneic HSCT recipient or a stem cell or donor lymphocyte infusion donor (not recorded which). It is not recorded whose cells these are; they may come from a transplant donor.

Many counts were recorded for this clonotype. The CDR3 protein is CASRLGLTNTGELFF. For the CDR3, the DNA is TGTGCCAGCAGGTTGGGACTTACGAACACCGGGGAGCTGTTTTTT. The V gene is TRBV6-2 or TRBV6-3, the J gene TRBJ2-2, with D tentatively TRBD2 (6 bases). With 6 bases removed from V and 0 bases from J, the gap between germline ends came to 11 bases. The CDR3 has 15 amino acids. Germline V gene lookup returns CDR1 MNHEY and CDR2 SVGEGT.

This rearrangement joins TRBV30 to TRBJ2-7; D may match TRBD1 or TRBD2 (5 bases each). The CDR3 length is 14 residues. Trimming took off 3 bases at V and 2 bases at J, with 14 bases between the two ends. Looked up from germline, CDR1 is GTSNPN and CDR2 is SVGIG (reference sequence). The CDR3 loop is CAWRGDQYTYEQYF. The CDR3 DNA reads TGTGCCTGGAGGGGGGACCAGTACACCTACGAGCAGTACTTC.

Worth noting for this clonotype: A much more abundant neighbour one base away suggests this may be a read error. This sequence joins TRBV18 and TRBJ2-4, with 7 nucleotides matching TRBD1. Germline V gene lookup returns CDR1 KGHSH and CDR2 LQKENI. The CDR3 length is 15 residues. V trimming: 0 bases; J trimming: 11 bases; junction bases outside the gene matches: 10. The CDR3 spells CASSPPQGTTNVQYF. CDR3 in DNA: TGTGCCAGCTCACCACCACAGGGGACGACTAACGTTCAGTACTTC.

This clonotype has a count of ten or more. The chain links TRBV20-1 to TRBJ1-4, with D hard to call. In germline, CDR1 is DFQATT, CDR2 SNEGSKA (reference sequence). The CDR3 length is 14 residues. V lost 3 bases, J lost 2 bases, and 10 bases lay in between. The CDR3 loop is CSASSQETNEKLFF. The CDR3 region has the DNA TGCAGTGCTAGTTCTCAGGAGACTAATGAAAAACTGTTTTTT.

This clonotype turned up a few times. The chain joins TRBV16 to TRBJ1-3; TRBD1 agrees at 8 bases. The junction had 11 bases not matched to a gene; V was cut back by 10 bases and J by 0 bases. The germline V gene has CDR1 KGHSY and CDR2 FQNENV. The CDR3 is made up of 16 amino acids. CDR3 in amino acids: CANQGGQESSGNTIYF. The CDR3 coding sequence is TGTGCCAACCAAGGGGGACAGGAGAGCTCTGGAAACACCATATATTTT.

This clonotype was detected only a few times. CDR3 in amino acids: CASSRGQGDTGELFF. CDR3 in DNA: TGCGCCAGCTCCCGCGGACAGGGTGACACCGGGGAGCTGTTTTTT. The chain is built from TRBV5-1 and TRBJ2-2; TRBD1 matches 8 bases. Germline-derived CDR1 and CDR2 are SGHRS and YFSETQ. Germline trimming cut 7 bases from V and 3 bases from J; bases unmatched to any gene: 8. The length of the CDR3 is 15 residues.

This clonotype was picked up many times. J is TRBJ1-5 and V is TRBV3-1, with D uncertain. CDR3 size: 14 residues. With 2 bases removed from V and 0 bases from J, the gap between germline ends came to 5 bases. Germline V CDR1 and CDR2: LGHDT, YNNKEL (reference sequence). The CDR3 region is CASSQSGSNQPQHF. The CDR3 nucleotides read TGTGCCAGCAGCCAATCGGGTAGCAATCAGCCCCAGCATTTT. Combining the CDR3 with reference TRBV3-1 and TRBJ1-5 gives the whole variable domain DTAVSQTPKYLVTQMGNDKSIKCEQNLGHDTMYWYKQDSKKFLKIMFSYNNKELIINETVPNRFSPKSPDKAHLNLHINSLELGDSAVYFCASSQSGSNQPQHFGDGTRLSIL.

This clonotype was observed at least ten times. The chain recombines TRBV5-1 with TRBJ1-2; TRBD1 matches at 9 bases. This CDR3 comprises 15 residues. Trimming took 4 bases from V and 4 from J; bases not matched to a gene: 8. Germline loops: CDR1 SGHRS, CDR2 YFSETQ. CDR3 protein: CASSEGTGISYGYTF. CDR3 DNA: TGCGCCAGCAGCGAAGGGACAGGGATTAGCTATGGCTACACCTTC.

This clonotype was seen more than once but under ten times. CDR3 in DNA: TGTGCCAGCTCCCCTAACAGGAGAGGGCACAATGAGCAGTTCTTC. Amino acids: CASSPNRRGHNEQFF. The chain employs TRBV18 and TRBJ2-1, with D perhaps given as TRBD1 or TRBD2 (5 bases each). Germline V gene lookup returns CDR1 KGHSH and CDR2 LQKENI. Deletions cut 6 bases from V and 5 bases from J, with 17 bases between. The CDR3 is made up of 15 amino acids.

This clonotype was recorded at least ten times. The chain joins TRBV6-1 to TRBJ2-3; 8 nucleotides line up with TRBD2. Germline CDR1 is MNHNS and CDR2 is SASEGT. The CDR3 contains 14 residues. V lost 5 bases to trimming and J lost 7 bases; unmatched junction nucleotides: 8. The CDR3 sequence: CASSKGLGAYTQYF. The DNA of the CDR3 is TGTGCCAGCAGTAAGGGACTAGGGGCTTATACGCAGTATTTT.

This clonotype has at least ten counts. This chain links TRBV5-4 with TRBJ2-1; 7 bases align to TRBD2. The CDR3 is made up of 14 amino acids. The J segment lost 6 bases and the V segment lost 7 bases, leaving 10 bases of the junction unmatched. The germline CDR1 and CDR2 sequences are SGHNT and YYREEE (reference sequence). This CDR3 reads CASSSSWGGNEQFF. Here the CDR3 DNA reads TGTGCCAGCTCCTCGAGTTGGGGGGGCAATGAGCAGTTCTTC.

This clonotype was seen many times. The gene calls are TRBV20-1 and TRBJ2-1, with 7 bases identical to TRBD2. The germline V gene has CDR1 DFQATT and CDR2 SNEGSKA (reference sequence). CDR3 length: 15 residues. V trimming: 1 base; J trimming: 7 bases; junction bases outside the gene matches: 10. CDR3 region: CSARAPQFSGNEQFF. The CDR3 DNA follows: TGCAGTGCTAGAGCTCCCCAGTTTAGCGGGAATGAGCAGTTCTTC.

Many counts were recorded for this clonotype. The chain combines TRBV20-1 with TRBJ1-4, with D hard to call. CDR1 and CDR2 (germline): DFQATT, SNEGSKA (reference sequence). CDR3 size: 14 residues. Trimming took 1 base from V and 11 from J, leaving 17 bases between them. The CDR3 protein is CSARVALWAEKLFF. CDR3 nucleotide sequence: TGCAGTGCTAGAGTAGCCTTATGGGCTGAGAAACTGTTTTTT.

Many counts were recorded for this clonotype. The chain has TRBV28 and TRBJ1-2; tentatively, D is TRBD1 (5 bases). The CDR3 is 13 amino acids. V was cut by 10 bases and J by 5 bases, with 17 bases left in between. CDR1 and CDR2 from the germline V gene are MDHEN and SYDVKM. In DNA, the CDR3 is TGTGCCACGGCCGGGGCCGACTTTTATGGCTACACCTTC. Encoded protein: CATAGADFYGYTF.

The rearrangement uses TRBV20-1 and TRBJ1-1; maybe TRBD1 (5 bases). The V end was cut by 6 bases, the J end by 10 bases, with 18 bases between. Germline V gene sequence: CDR1 DFQATT, CDR2 SNEGSKA (reference sequence). CDR3 length: 12 amino acids. CDR3 bases: TGCAGTGCCTATAGGCTTCAGGGACCAGCTTTCTTT. This gives the protein CSAYRLQGPAFF.

This clonotype was seen repeatedly, ten times or more. This chain links TRBV20-1 with TRBJ2-1; the match to TRBD2 covers 10 bases. The CDR3 has 13 residues. The trim removed 5 bases at V and 9 bases at J, leaving 7 bases unmatched. The V gene's germline CDR1 is DFQATT and CDR2 SNEGSKA (reference sequence). CDR3 residues: CSARTSGAGEQFF. CDR3 nucleotides: TGCAGTGCTCGAACTAGCGGGGCGGGTGAGCAGTTCTTC.

This sequence joins TRBV6-5 and TRBJ2-5; 7 nucleotides agree with TRBD2. This CDR3 has 16 amino acids. Per the germline V gene, CDR1 is MNHEY and CDR2 is SVGAGI. The V and J ends lost 0 bases and 4 bases, in that order; junction bases with no gene match: 8. This CDR3 is CASSYSRGGRGETQYF. The CDR3 bases are TGTGCCAGCAGTTACTCGAGAGGCGGGAGAGGAGAGACCCAGTACTTC.

This clonotype appeared many times. The chain recombines TRBV28 with TRBJ1-5; TRBD1 matches 7 bases. Germline CDR1 MDHEN, CDR2 SYDVKM. V lost 7 bases to trimming and J lost 2 bases; unmatched junction nucleotides: 5. The CDR3 has 14 amino acids. CDR3 residues: CASNTGTGNQPQHF. For the CDR3, the DNA is TGTGCCAGCAACACCGGGACAGGCAATCAGCCCCAGCATTTT.

This clonotype has a handful of counts. The rearrangement uses TRBV24-1 and TRBJ2-2; no firm D call. CDR1 is KGHDR and CDR2 is SFDVKD in the germline V gene. The CDR3 runs 14 residues. Trimming left V 8 bases short and J 0 bases short, with 9 bases between. CDR3 bases: TGTGCCACCAAGGCAGGCGCGAACACCGGGGAGCTGTTTTTT. Its protein product is CATKAGANTGELFF.